This T cell receptor (beta chain) was sequenced during a study of cytomegalovirus exposure and HLA in healthy donors. Findings and limits, study-wide: Relative to equally common others, HLA-associated TCR beta chains showed greater clonal expansion in a later analysis. Among immune exposure information, only CMV serostatus was available. Researchers counted roughly 150 TCR beta chains as cytomegalovirus-associated. Per a later analysis, 16,951 TCR beta sequences showed association with HLA alleles at 0.05 false discovery rate.

PCR primers comprised 60 Vbeta and 13 Jbeta primers. The method was immunoSEQ multiplex PCR; TCRdb's version includes in-frame clones alone and lacks a portion of them. The sample contains about 130,000 clones, over 75% of which appear only once. With respect to this clone: The antigen remains unidentified.

The clonotype comes from a male donor in good health and CMV-seropositive. The sequencing input was PBMCs.

For the CDR3, the DNA is TGTGCCATCTCCCGGGGGACCTACAATGAGCAGTTCTTC. Translating it yields CAISRGTYNEQFF. The genes are TRBV2 and TRBJ2-1; perhaps TRBD2 as D (6 bases). The CDR3 contains 13 residues. CDR1 is SNHLY, CDR2 FYNNEI, per germline. Trimming removed 10 bases at V and 2 bases at J, with 12 bases between. The full variable domain, with the rest looked up from reference TRBV2 and TRBJ2-1, is EPEVTQTPSHQVTQMGQEVILRCVPISNHLYFYWYRQILGQKVEFLVSFYNNEISEKSEIFDDQFSVERPDGSNFTLKIRSTKLEDSAMYFCAISRGTYNEQFFGPGTRLTVL.